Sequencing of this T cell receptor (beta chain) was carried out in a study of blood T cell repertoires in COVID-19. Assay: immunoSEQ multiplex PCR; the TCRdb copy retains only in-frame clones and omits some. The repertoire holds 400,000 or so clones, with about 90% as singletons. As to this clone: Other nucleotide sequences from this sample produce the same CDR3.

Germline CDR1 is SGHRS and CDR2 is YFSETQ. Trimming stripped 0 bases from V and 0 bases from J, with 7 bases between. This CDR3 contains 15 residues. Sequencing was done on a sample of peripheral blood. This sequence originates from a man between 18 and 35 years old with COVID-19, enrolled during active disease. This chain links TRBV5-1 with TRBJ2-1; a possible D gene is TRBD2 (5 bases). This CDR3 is CASSLGGSSYNEQFF. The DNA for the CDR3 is TGCGCCAGCAGCTTGGGAGGGAGCTCCTACAATGAGCAGTTCTTC.